A selection of T cell receptor beta chains follows, all from one sample in a study of blood T cells in healthy people across ages. TCRdb recomputed calls from the 5' RACE reads with MiXCR, one row per CDR3 protein. This sample carries over a million distinct CDR3 sequences, roughly 40% of them seen once, and the ten largest clones take 7% to 9%. Sequencing was carried out using blood. The receptors were sampled from a woman between 18 and 29 years old in good health. The CDR3 runs from the conserved cysteine through the conserved F or W. Fields, in order: D gene, clone size, J gene, V gene, CDR3 DNA, CDR3 protein. D genes are given only for firm matches. Clone size is shown for a subset of rows, as once, few, many or a class of expanded clone.

NA	NA	TRBJ2-7	TRBV12-3/TRBV12-4	TGTGCCAGCAGTTTGGGCCAGATCAGGGACGAGCAGTACTTC	CASSLGQIRDEQYF
TRBD2	NA	TRBJ2-1	TRBV7-9	TGTGCCAGCAGCCCAAAGGGAGGGCGTCGTGAGCAGTTCTTC	CASSPKGGRREQFF
NA	many	TRBJ1-2	TRBV4-1	TGCGCCAGCAGCTACCGGGACGGGAACTCCTATGGCTACACCTTC	CASSYRDGNSYGYTF
NA	many	TRBJ1-1	TRBV29-1	TGCAGCGTTGAAGATTCTTGGGGAGCTGAAGCTTTCTTT	CSVEDSWGAEAFF
NA	NA	TRBJ2-3	TRBV20-1	TGCAGTGCCCCAAACCAAGATACGCAGTATTTT	CSAPNQDTQYF
NA	NA	TRBJ2-5	TRBV12-3/TRBV12-4	TGTGCCAGCAGTTTAATGACAATCTACGGGCAGTACTTC	CASSLMTIYGQYF
NA	NA	TRBJ1-1	TRBV29-1	TGCAGCGTTAACGAGGGAGGGAGCACTGAAGCTTTCTTT	CSVNEGGSTEAFF
TRBD1	few	TRBJ2-7	TRBV25-1	TGTGCCAGCAGTGGGACAGGGGGCGCGGGTTACGAGCAGTACTTC	CASSGTGGAGYEQYF
NA	NA	TRBJ1-5	TRBV6-5	TGTGCCAGCAGCCCCGCCCGGACAGACCGCAATCAGCCCCAGCATTTT	CASSPARTDRNQPQHF
NA	NA	TRBJ2-1	TRBV12-3/TRBV12-4	TGTGCCAGCAGGTTAGTGGGAGGTCTTGCCAATGAGCAGTTCTTC	CASRLVGGLANEQFF
TRBD2	NA	TRBJ2-1	TRBV20-1	TGCAGTGCTAGCCGGACTAGCGGGGGGGCTATGGGTGAGCAGTTCTTC	CSASRTSGGAMGEQFF
NA	few	TRBJ2-2	TRBV12-3/TRBV12-4	TGTGCCAGCATGGGGGACGCGAACACCGGGGAGCTGTTTTTT	CASMGDANTGELFF
TRBD1	NA	TRBJ1-2	TRBV25-1	TGTGCCAGCACCCCCGGGACAGGGGACTACACCTTC	CASTPGTGDYTF
TRBD1	NA	TRBJ2-7	TRBV5-1	TGCGCCAGCAGCGATACAGGGGGCTTCTACAATGAGCAGTACTTC	CASSDTGGFYNEQYF
NA	NA	TRBJ1-1	TRBV5-1	TGCGCCAGCAGCTTGGAAGCGGGGCTCACCACTGAAGCTTTCTTT	CASSLEAGLTTEAFF
NA	NA	TRBJ1-1	TRBV29-1	TGCAGCGTTGCGCATTACGGTTTTGGTACTGAAGCTTTCTTT	CSVAHYGFGTEAFF
NA	few	TRBJ2-5	TRBV20-1	TGCAGTGCTGGGGGCCCGACGAAGACCCAGTACTTC	CSAGGPTKTQYF
NA	NA	TRBJ2-1	TRBV7-7	TGTGCCAGCAGCCTAACAGAGTTGAATGAGCAGTTCTTC	CASSLTELNEQFF
NA	NA	TRBJ2-1	TRBV20-1	TGCAGTGCCCAGGACGAGGGACCTATCTCCTACAATGAGCAGTTCTTC	CSAQDEGPISYNEQFF
TRBD2	NA	TRBJ2-7	TRBV27	TGTGCCAGCAGTTTAACCGGGACTAGCTACTACGAGCAGTACTTC	CASSLTGTSYYEQYF
TRBD2	NA	TRBJ2-7	TRBV27	TGTGCCAGCAGAACAGTAGCGGGGGACATCGACGAGCAGTACTTC	CASRTVAGDIDEQYF
NA	few	TRBJ2-7	TRBV6-6	TGTGCCAGCAGCCTCCCCCGGGACCGCGACTCCTACGAGCAGTACTTC	CASSLPRDRDSYEQYF
NA	NA	TRBJ2-1	TRBV7-2	TGTGCCAGCAGCTGGGGGCTGGACGCCGTTGAGCAGTTCTTC	CASSWGLDAVEQFF
NA	NA	TRBJ1-2	TRBV6-5	TGTGCCAGCAGTTACTCGCCCACGGGTCCTTTCGATGGCTACACCTTC	CASSYSPTGPFDGYTF
TRBD2	few	TRBJ2-3	TRBV5-1	TGCGCCAGCGCGCTAGCGGGAGATTCGGCAGATACGCAGTATTTT	CASALAGDSADTQYF
TRBD2	NA	TRBJ2-5	TRBV5-1	TGCGCCAGCAGCTCTTTCGGGCCTAGCGGGGGAACAAGCTTCCAAGAGACCCAGTACTTC	CASSSFGPSGGTSFQETQYF
NA	NA	TRBJ2-3	TRBV7-2	TGTGCCAGCAGCCGTTTGAGACGGACGGTGGGAGGAACGGATACGCAGTATTTT	CASSRLRRTVGGTDTQYF
NA	NA	TRBJ2-7	TRBV6-5	TGTGCCAGCAGACAGGACTCCTACAATGAGCAGTACTTC	CASRQDSYNEQYF
TRBD1	NA	TRBJ2-3	TRBV20-1	TGCAGTGCTGGATCCACCGGACAGGGACGCACAGATACGCAGTATTTT	CSAGSTGQGRTDTQYF
NA	NA	TRBJ2-7	TRBV4-2	TGTGCCAGCTGCCAAGAAAGGCGGACCTTCTACGAGCAGTACTTC	CASCQERRTFYEQYF
NA	few	TRBJ1-2	TRBV4-1	TGCGCCAGCAGCCAACAGGGTGTTGACTATGGCTACACCTTC	CASSQQGVDYGYTF
TRBD2	NA	TRBJ2-3	TRBV25-1	TGTGCCAGCAGTGAATTGGGTAGCGGGTCTAGCACAGATACGCAGTATTTT	CASSELGSGSSTDTQYF
NA	NA	TRBJ2-1	TRBV10-3	TGTGCCATCCTTAGGGACACCCCCTACAATGAGCAGTTCTTC	CAILRDTPYNEQFF
TRBD2	NA	TRBJ2-1	TRBV4-1	TGCGCCAGCAGCCGTGGACTAGCGGGGGGGCCTTACAATGAGCAGTTCTTC	CASSRGLAGGPYNEQFF
TRBD2	NA	TRBJ2-3	TRBV20-1	TGCAGTGCTTATGAGTCGGGAGGGCCGCCAGATACGCAGTATTTT	CSAYESGGPPDTQYF
NA	NA	TRBJ1-3	TRBV14	TGTGCCAGCAGCCAAGATATGACCGTTATCTCTGGAAACACCATATATTTT	CASSQDMTVISGNTIYF
TRBD2	once	TRBJ2-3	TRBV13	TGTGCCAGCAGCCCAGAGGGTAGCGGGAGGGCCATAGATACGCAGTATTTT	CASSPEGSGRAIDTQYF
NA	many	TRBJ1-6	TRBV6-5	TGTGCCAGCAGTTACGCTCAGGGGACCAGCTCCTATAATTCACCCCTCCACTTT	CASSYAQGTSSYNSPLHF
NA	NA	TRBJ1-1	TRBV20-1	TGCAGTGCTAAGACAGAGAACCTTGAAGCTTTCTTT	CSAKTENLEAFF
TRBD2	NA	TRBJ2-3	TRBV11-2	TGTGCCAGCAGCTTACCTAGCGGCTTCACAGATACGCAGTATTTT	CASSLPSGFTDTQYF
TRBD2	NA	TRBJ2-1	TRBV29-1	TGCAGCGTTGGGGCCGCTAGCGGGGGGTCCAATGAGCAGTTCTTC	CSVGAASGGSNEQFF
NA	few	TRBJ1-1	TRBV6-1	TGTGCCAGCAGTGAAGGTCAGGGGTGGGATCTCCGCACTGAAGCTTTCTTT	CASSEGQGWDLRTEAFF
NA	few	TRBJ1-5	TRBV12-3/TRBV12-4	TGTGCCAGCAGTTTAGGTCAGAGCCATCAGCCCCAGCATTTT	CASSLGQSHQPQHF
TRBD2	few	TRBJ2-5	TRBV5-1	TGCGCCAGCAGCTTGGCCGGGACTAGCGGGATAGTCCAAGAGACCCAGTACTTC	CASSLAGTSGIVQETQYF
TRBD1	NA	TRBJ2-5	TRBV28	TGTGCCAGCAGTCCCCTCGGGACAGGTGGAGAGACCCAGTACTTC	CASSPLGTGGETQYF
NA	few	TRBJ2-3	TRBV20-1	TGCAGTGCCCCTCAGCGGTTCGGTCGGGGGGATACGCAGTATTTT	CSAPQRFGRGDTQYF
TRBD2	few	TRBJ2-1	TRBV25-1	TGTGCCAGCCGCGGCAGGGAGGGGTCTTGGGAGCAGTTCTTC	CASRGREGSWEQFF
TRBD1	NA	TRBJ2-1	TRBV11-3	TGTGCCAGCAGCTTCATACAGGGGCCCTACAATGAGCAGTTCTTC	CASSFIQGPYNEQFF
NA	few	TRBJ2-1	TRBV2	TGTGCCAGCAGTGAAGGTGGTCGAGAGAGGAAGTTCTTC	CASSEGGRERKFF
NA	NA	TRBJ2-5	TRBV28	TGTGCCAGCAGTTTGGTGGTAAAAGAGACCCAGTACTTC	CASSLVVKETQYF
TRBD1	few	TRBJ1-4	TRBV6-6	TGTGCCAGCAGCGGGGACAGGGGGCAAAAACTGTTTTTT	CASSGDRGQKLFF
NA	NA	TRBJ2-5	TRBV27	TGTGCCAGCAGTTCAAACACAGGGTTCCAAGAGGCCCAGTACTTC	CASSSNTGFQEAQYF
TRBD1	NA	TRBJ2-7	TRBV20-1	TGCAGTGCTAACCGGGACAGGTTCCCCTACGAGCAGTACTTC	CSANRDRFPYEQYF